This T cell receptor beta chain was recorded in a study of blood T cell repertoires in COVID-19. Study-level information: Collection of acute and convalescent COVID-19 samples took place in the United States, Italy and Spain.

Only in-frame clones appear in the TCRdb table, and some are missing; sequencing was by immunoSEQ multiplex PCR. The repertoire has 250,000 or so clones, roughly 86% of them found once; the top ten carry roughly 8.5%. Germline V gene lookup returns CDR1 SGHTA and CDR2 FQGTGA. The V segment lost 4 bases and the J segment 4 bases; nucleotides outside the gene matches: 6. The CDR3 is 15 residues long. This chain uses TRBV7-3 with TRBJ2-1; 8 bases agree with TRBD2. The clonotype comes from a man aged 35 to 55 with active or convalescent COVID-19. Source material: peripheral blood. CDR3 nucleotides: TGTGCCAGCAGCTCCGGGACTAGTACGTACAATGAGCAGTTCTTC. Residues: CASSSGTSTYNEQFF.